The next 6 T cell receptor beta chains were all read from a single sample in a study of cytomegalovirus exposure and HLA in healthy donors. The PCR had 60 Vbeta and 13 Jbeta primers. Measured with immunoSEQ multiplex PCR; TCRdb has only the in-frame clones, and not every one. This repertoire shows about 170,000 clones, less than 90% found once; its top ten account for about 4.4%. Sequencing was done on a sample of PBMCs. The source of these receptors is a woman between 45 and 65 years old in good health and CMV-seropositive.

The CDR3 nucleotides read TGCGCCAGCAGCTTGGACCTAGCGGGAGGTTCGCATATTATCACAGATACGCAGTATTTT. This encodes CASSLDLAGGSHIITDTQYF. The J gene is TRBJ2-3, the V gene TRBV5-1; the match to TRBD2 covers 11 bases. CDR3 length equals 20 residues. Germline lookup yields CDR1 SGHRS and CDR2 YFSETQ. Trimming at V came to 0 bases and at J to 2 bases, leaving 14 bases not matched to a gene.

CDR3 protein: CASSPESFSYNEQFF. The DNA of the CDR3 is TGTGCCAGCAGCCCGGAGAGCTTCTCCTACAATGAGCAGTTCTTC. The chain joins TRBV7-2 to TRBJ2-1; no definite D call. Trimming cost V 5 bases and J 0 bases, with 11 bases left between them. Germline values: CDR1 SGHTA, CDR2 FQGNSA. The CDR3 runs to 15 residues.

The rearrangement joins TRBV10-1 to TRBJ2-7, with D hard to call. The length of the CDR3 is 14 residues. Germline lookup yields CDR1 WNHNN and CDR2 SYGVQD (reference sequence). V gave up 0 bases and J gave up 0 bases, with 6 bases separating them. The CDR3 DNA sequence: TGCGCCAGCAGTGAGTCCGGCGGCTCCTACGAGCAGTACTTC. This sequence encodes CASSESGGSYEQYF.

CDR3 nucleotide sequence: TGTGCCAGCAGCCGTATCGTCGCCCCGGGAAACTATGAAAAACTGTTTTTT. Translation gives CASSRIVAPGNYEKLFF. The rearrangement uses TRBV5-8 and TRBJ1-4; D uncertain. V lost 4 bases and J 6 bases, leaving 22 bases between the germline ends. The CDR3 is 17 amino acids. CDR1 and CDR2 (germline): SGHTS, YDEGEE.

V gene TRBV5-4 combines with J gene TRBJ2-7; D gene uncertain. Trimming removed 0 bases at V and 6 bases at J, with 10 bases between. CDR3 length equals 13 residues. Germline CDR1 SGHNT, CDR2 YYREEE (reference sequence). CDR3 residues: CASSLAAASEQYF. The CDR3, as DNA: TGTGCCAGCAGCTTGGCGGCAGCGTCCGAGCAGTACTTC. Using reference TRBV5-4 and TRBJ2-7 for the parts outside the CDR3, the full variable domain is ETGVTQSPTHLIKTRGQQVTLRCSSQSGHNTVSWYQQALGQGPQFIFQYYREEENGRGNFPPRFSGLQFPNYSSELNVNALELDDSALYLCASSLAAASEQYFGPGTRLTVT.

The gene calls are TRBV2 and TRBJ2-7, with D possibly matching TRBD2 (7 bases). The V gene lost 5 bases and the J gene lost 1 base, with 12 bases spanning the gap. The germline CDR1 and CDR2 sequences are SNHLY and FYNNEI. The CDR3 sequence is 14 residues long. DNA of the CDR3: TGTGCCAGCAGTAGAGGGGGAGGGTCCTACGAGCAGTACTTC. Residues: CASSRGGGSYEQYF.